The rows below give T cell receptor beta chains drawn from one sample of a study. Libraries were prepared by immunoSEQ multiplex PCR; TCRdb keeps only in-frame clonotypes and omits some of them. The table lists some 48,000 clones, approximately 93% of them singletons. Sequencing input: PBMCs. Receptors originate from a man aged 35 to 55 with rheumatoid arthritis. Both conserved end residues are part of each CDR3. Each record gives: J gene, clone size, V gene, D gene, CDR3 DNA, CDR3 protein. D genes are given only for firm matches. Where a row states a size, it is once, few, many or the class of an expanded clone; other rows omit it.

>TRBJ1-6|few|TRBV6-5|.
TGTGCCAGCAGACTCAACACTCCCTATAATTCACCCCTCCACTTT
CASRLNTPYNSPLHF
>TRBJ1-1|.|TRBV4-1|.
TGCGCCAGCAGCCAGTATGGCGTCGCAATGAACACTGAAGCTTTCTTT
CASSQYGVAMNTEAFF
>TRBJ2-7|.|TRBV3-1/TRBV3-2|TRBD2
TGTGCCAGCAGCCAAGGTAGCGGGGCCGGATACGAGCAGTACTTC
CASSQGSGAGYEQYF
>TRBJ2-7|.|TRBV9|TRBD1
TGTGCCAGCGCCCCAACGAGGGGGACAGCCTCCTACGAGCAGTACTTC
CASAPTRGTASYEQYF
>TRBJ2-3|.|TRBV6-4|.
TGTGCCAGCAGTGACGGGGGGAGGTTCACAGATACGCAGTATTTT
CASSDGGRFTDTQYF
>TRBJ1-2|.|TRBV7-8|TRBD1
TGTGCCAGCAGCTTAGCAGGGGGCGCGGTGGTTAACTATGGCTACACCTTC
CASSLAGGAVVNYGYTF
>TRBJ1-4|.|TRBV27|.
TGTGCCAGCAGCCTCCTGAGCGTTGGGGAAAAACTGTTTTTT
CASSLLSVGEKLFF
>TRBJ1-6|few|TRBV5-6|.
TGTGCCAGCAGCTTGGTGGGGGGAGAGTCACCCCTCCACTTT
CASSLVGGESPLHF
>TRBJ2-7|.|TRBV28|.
TGTGCCAGCAGCGGAACGACCTACGAGCAGTACTTC
CASSGTTYEQYF
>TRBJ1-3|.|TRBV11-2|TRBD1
TGTGCCAGCAGCCCGGGACAGGGGACAGCAGGTGGAAACACCATATATTTT
CASSPGQGTAGGNTIYF
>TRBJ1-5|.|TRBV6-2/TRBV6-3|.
TGTGCCAGCAGTCTCACAGGGAACAATCAGCCCCAGCATTTT
CASSLTGNNQPQHF
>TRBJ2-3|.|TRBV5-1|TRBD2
TGCGCCAGCAGCATTCGGGGGGGCCGGGAAGATACGCAGTATTTT
CASSIRGGREDTQYF
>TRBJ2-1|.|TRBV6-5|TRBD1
TGTGCCAGCAGTTCACCGGGACAGGGATACAATGAGCAGTTCTTC
CASSSPGQGYNEQFF
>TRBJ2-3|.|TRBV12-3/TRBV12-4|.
TGTGCCAGCACCTCGAGTCTGGATACGCAGTATTTT
CASTSSLDTQYF
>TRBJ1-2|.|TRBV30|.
TGTGCCTGGAGTGTATCAGGGGCTACCACTAACTATGGCTACACCTTC
CAWSVSGATTNYGYTF
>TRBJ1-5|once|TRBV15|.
TGTGCCACCAGCAGGGGGGTCTTTAGCAATCAGCCCCAGCATTTT
CATSRGVFSNQPQHF
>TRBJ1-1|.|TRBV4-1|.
TGCGCCAGCAGCCAAGGGGAGTCTGAAGCTTTCTTT
CASSQGESEAFF
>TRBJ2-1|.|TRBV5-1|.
TGCGCCAGCAGCGCAAAGGGGGGGGTAGGTGAGCAGTTCTTC
CASSAKGGVGEQFF
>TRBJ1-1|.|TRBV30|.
TGTGCCTGCCTCCGCCTAGGGGCCACTGAAGCTTTCTTT
CACLRLGATEAFF
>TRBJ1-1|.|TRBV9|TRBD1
TGTGCCAGCAGCGTAACAGGGGGAAGTACTGAAGCTTTCTTT
CASSVTGGSTEAFF
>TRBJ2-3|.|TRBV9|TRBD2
TGTGCCAGCAGCGCGACTAGCGGGGTGGGGGATACGCAGTATTTT
CASSATSGVGDTQYF
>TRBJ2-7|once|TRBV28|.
TGTGCCAGCAGCCCCATGCCCCGAGGGGGCTACGAGCAGTACTTC
CASSPMPRGGYEQYF
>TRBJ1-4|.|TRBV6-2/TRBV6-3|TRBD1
TGTGCCAGCAGTTACCTTGGACAGGGTAGCACTAATGAAAAACTGTTTTTT
CASSYLGQGSTNEKLFF
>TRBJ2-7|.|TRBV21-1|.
TGTGCCACCTGGGACAATTTCAGCTACGAGCAGTACTTC
CATWDNFSYEQYF
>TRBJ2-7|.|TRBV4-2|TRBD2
TGTGCCAGCAGCCCCGGTGGAACTAGCGGGATGAACGAGCAGTACTTC
CASSPGGTSGMNEQYF
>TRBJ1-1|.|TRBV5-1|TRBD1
TGCGCCAGCAGCTTGTACCAGGGGGACAGTACTGAAGCTTTCTTT
CASSLYQGDSTEAFF
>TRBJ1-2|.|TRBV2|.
TGTGCCAGCCAGGGGAACTATGGCTACACCTTC
CASQGNYGYTF
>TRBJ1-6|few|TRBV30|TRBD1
TGTGCCTGGAAAACAGGGGCATACAATTCACCCCTCCACTTT
CAWKTGAYNSPLHF
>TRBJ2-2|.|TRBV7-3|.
TGTGCCAGCCGGAGGGGGGATAACACCGGGGAGCTGTTTTTT
CASRRGDNTGELFF
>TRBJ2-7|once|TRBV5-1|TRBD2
TGCGCCAGCAGCTCGATCCCGGGACTAGCGGGAGTAGTCTCCTACGAGCAGTACTTC
CASSSIPGLAGVVSYEQYF
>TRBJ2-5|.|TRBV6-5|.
TGTGCCAGCAGTTACACCTTAAGTGGGAGTGAGACCCAGTACTTC
CASSYTLSGSETQYF
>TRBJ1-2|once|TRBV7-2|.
TGTGCCAGCAGCAAGGGGAAGGGGCCCTATGGCTACACCTTC
CASSKGKGPYGYTF
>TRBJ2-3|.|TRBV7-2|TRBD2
TGTGCCAGCAGCTTAGAAAAGGCTAGCGGGGCCGATACGCAGTATTTT
CASSLEKASGADTQYF
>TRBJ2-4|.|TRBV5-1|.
TGCGCCAGCAGCCCGGGACTAGCCAAAAACATTCAGTACTTC
CASSPGLAKNIQYF
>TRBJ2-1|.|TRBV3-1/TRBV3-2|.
TGTGCCAGCAGCCAAGCATTTACGTTCTATGAGCAGTTCTTC
CASSQAFTFYEQFF
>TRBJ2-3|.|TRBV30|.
TGTGCCTGGAGCCGAACTTTCTGGCGGGGACGCACAGATACGCAGTATTTT
CAWSRTFWRGRTDTQYF
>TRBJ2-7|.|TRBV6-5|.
TGTGCCAGCAACCAGGGGGCTAGCGGATACGAGCAGTACTTC
CASNQGASGYEQYF
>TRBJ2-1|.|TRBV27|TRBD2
TGTGCCAGCACCTTCTTACCGGGACTAGCGGGGCATGAGCAGTTCTTC
CASTFLPGLAGHEQFF
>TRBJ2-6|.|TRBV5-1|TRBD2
TGCGCCAGCAGCTTGGACCCCATTGGAGCGGGGGGGCCTGGGGCCAACGTCCTGACTTTC
CASSLDPIGAGGPGANVLTF
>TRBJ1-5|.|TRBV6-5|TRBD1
TGTGCCAGCAGTCAGACAGGGAATACCAATCAGCCCCAGCATTTT
CASSQTGNTNQPQHF
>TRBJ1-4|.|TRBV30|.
TGTGCCTGGAACATAAGACGGGTTAATGAAAAACTGTTTTTT
CAWNIRRVNEKLFF
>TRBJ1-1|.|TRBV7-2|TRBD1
TGTGCCAGCAGCTGGGGGACAGAGAACACTGAAGCTTTCTTT
CASSWGTENTEAFF
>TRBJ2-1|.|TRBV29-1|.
TGCAGCGTAGCTTACAATGAGCAGTTCTTC
CSVAYNEQFF
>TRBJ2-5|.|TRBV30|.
TGTGCCTGGAGTGTCCTAGAGGTGTACCAAGAGACCCAGTACTTC
CAWSVLEVYQETQYF
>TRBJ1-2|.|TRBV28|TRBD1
TGTGCCAGCAGTCGGGACAGGGTTAATGGCTACACCTTC
CASSRDRVNGYTF
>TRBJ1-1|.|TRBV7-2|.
TGTGCCAGCAGCTTAGCGCGGGGGGCTGGAGTAACTGAAGCTTTCTTT
CASSLARGAGVTEAFF
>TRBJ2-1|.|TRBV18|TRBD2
TGTGCCAGCCCCGGACTAGCGGGTGGGGCAAGCTCCTACAATGAGCAGTTCTTC
CASPGLAGGASSYNEQFF
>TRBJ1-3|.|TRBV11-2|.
TGTGCCAGCAGCTTCGCAGGTATCGGAAACACCATATATTTT
CASSFAGIGNTIYF
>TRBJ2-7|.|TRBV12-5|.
TGTGCTAGTGGCTACGGGACGGACGAGCAGTACTTC
CASGYGTDEQYF
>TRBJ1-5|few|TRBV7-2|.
TGTGCCAGCAGCTTAGTAACTGGAAGTAATCAGCCCCAGCATTTT
CASSLVTGSNQPQHF